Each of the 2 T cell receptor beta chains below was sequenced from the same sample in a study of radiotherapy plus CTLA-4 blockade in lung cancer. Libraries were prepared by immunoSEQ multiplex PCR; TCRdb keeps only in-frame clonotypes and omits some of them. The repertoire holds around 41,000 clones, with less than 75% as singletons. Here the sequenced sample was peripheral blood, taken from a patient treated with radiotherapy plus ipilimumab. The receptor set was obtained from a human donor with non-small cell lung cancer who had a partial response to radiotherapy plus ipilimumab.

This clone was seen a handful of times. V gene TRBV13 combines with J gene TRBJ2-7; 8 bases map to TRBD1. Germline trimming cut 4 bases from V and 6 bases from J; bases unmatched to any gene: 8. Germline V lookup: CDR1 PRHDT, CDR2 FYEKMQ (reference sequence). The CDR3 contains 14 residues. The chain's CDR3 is CASSSLGTGREQYF. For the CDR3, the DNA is TGTGCCAGCAGCTCCCTCGGGACAGGTCGCGAGCAGTACTTC.

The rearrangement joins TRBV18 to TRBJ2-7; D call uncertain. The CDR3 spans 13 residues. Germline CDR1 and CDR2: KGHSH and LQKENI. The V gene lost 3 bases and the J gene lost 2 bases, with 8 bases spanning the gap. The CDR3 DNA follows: TGTGCCAGCTCACCCCGCCGGGCCTACGAGCAGTACTTC. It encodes CASSPRRAYEQYF.